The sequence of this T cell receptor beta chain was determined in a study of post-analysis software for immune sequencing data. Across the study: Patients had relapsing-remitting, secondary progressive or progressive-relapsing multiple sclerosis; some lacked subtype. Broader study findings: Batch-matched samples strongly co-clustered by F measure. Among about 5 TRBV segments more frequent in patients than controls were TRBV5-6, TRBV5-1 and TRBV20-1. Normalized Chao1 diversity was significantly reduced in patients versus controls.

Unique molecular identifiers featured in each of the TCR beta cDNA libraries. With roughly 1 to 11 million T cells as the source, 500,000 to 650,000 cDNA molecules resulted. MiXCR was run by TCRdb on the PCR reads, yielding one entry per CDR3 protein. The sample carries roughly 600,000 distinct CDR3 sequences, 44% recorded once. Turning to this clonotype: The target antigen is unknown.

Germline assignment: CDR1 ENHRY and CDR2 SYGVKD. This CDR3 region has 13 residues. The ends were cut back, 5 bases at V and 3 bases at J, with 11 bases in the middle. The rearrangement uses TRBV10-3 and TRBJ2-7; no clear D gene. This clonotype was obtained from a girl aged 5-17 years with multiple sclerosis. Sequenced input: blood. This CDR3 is CAISPEGHYEQYF. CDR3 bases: TGTGCCATCAGTCCCGAAGGCCACTACGAGCAGTACTTC.